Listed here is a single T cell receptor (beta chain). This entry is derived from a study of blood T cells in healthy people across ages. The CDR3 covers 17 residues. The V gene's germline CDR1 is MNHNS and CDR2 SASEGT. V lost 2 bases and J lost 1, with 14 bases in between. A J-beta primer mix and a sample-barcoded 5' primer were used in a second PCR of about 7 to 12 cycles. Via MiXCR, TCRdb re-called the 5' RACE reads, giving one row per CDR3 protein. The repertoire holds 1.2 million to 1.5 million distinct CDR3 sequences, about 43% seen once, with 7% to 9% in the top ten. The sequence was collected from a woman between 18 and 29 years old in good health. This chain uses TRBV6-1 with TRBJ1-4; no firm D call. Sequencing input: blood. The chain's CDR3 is CASSEYGRPLTNEKLFF. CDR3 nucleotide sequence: TGTGCCAGCAGTGAATACGGTCGGCCACTAACTAATGAAAAACTGTTTTTT.